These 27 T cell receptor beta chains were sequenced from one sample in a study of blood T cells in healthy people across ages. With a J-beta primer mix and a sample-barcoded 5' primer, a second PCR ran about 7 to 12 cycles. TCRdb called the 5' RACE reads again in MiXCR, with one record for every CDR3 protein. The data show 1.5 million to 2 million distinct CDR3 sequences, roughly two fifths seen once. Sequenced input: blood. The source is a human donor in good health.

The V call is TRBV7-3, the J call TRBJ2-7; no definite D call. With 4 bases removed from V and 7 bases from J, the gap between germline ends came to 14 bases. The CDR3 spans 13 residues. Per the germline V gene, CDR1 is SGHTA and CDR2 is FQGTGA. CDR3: CASSSPPWREQYF. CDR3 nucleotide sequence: TGTGCCAGCAGCTCCCCACCATGGAGAGAGCAGTACTTC.

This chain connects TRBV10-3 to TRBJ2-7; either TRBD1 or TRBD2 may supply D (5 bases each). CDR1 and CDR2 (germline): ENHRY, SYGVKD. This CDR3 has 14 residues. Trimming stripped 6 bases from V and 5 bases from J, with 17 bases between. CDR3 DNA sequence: TGTGCCATCAGGAACGGCTCGAGAGGGGACGAGCAGTACTTC. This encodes CAIRNGSRGDEQYF.

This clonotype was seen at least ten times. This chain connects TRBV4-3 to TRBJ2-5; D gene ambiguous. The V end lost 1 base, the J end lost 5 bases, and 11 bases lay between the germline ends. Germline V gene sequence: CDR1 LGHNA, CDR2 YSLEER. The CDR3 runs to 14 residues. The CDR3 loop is CASSQGVPLETQYF. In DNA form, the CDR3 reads TGCGCCAGCAGCCAAGGGGTCCCCTTGGAGACCCAGTACTTC.

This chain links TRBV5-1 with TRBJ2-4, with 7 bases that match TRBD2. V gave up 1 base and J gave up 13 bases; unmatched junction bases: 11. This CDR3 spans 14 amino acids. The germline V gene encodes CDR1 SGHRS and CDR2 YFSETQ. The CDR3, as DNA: TGCGCCAGCAGCTTGAGCGGGGACCACAATGAGCAGTACTTC. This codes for CASSLSGDHNEQYF. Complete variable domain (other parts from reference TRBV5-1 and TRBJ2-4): KAGVTQTPRYLIKTRGQQVTLSCSPISGHRSVSWYQQTPGQGLQFLFEYFSETQRNKGNFPGRFSGRQFSNSRSEMNVSTLELGDSALYLCASSLSGDHNEQYFGAGTRLSVL.

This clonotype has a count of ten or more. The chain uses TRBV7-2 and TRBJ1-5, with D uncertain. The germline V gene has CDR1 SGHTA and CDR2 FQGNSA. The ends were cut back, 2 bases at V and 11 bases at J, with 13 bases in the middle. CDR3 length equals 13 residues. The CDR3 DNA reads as TGTGCCAGCAGCTTAAGCGGAGCTGGGGCCCAGCATTTT. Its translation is CASSLSGAGAQHF.

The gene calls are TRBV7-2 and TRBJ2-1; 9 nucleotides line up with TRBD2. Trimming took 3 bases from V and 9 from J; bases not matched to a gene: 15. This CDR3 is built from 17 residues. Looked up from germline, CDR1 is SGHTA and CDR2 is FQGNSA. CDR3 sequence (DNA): TGTGCCAGCAGCTTCGGTCTTGGCGGGGGGGCTCGAGGTGAGCAGTTCTTC. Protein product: CASSFGLGGGARGEQFF.

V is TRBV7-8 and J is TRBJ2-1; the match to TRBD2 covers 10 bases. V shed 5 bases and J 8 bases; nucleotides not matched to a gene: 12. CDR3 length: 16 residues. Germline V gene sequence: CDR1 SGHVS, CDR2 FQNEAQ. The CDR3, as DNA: TGTGCCAGCAGCGCGACACCTAGCGGGGGAAGGCATGAGCAGTTCTTC. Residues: CASSATPSGGRHEQFF.

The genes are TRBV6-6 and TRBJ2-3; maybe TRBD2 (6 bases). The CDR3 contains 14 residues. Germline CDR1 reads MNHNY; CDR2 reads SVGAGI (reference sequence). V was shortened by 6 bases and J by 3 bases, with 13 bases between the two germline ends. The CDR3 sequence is CASSFAEGTDTQYF. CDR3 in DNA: TGTGCCAGCAGCTTTGCGGAGGGAACAGATACGCAGTATTTT.

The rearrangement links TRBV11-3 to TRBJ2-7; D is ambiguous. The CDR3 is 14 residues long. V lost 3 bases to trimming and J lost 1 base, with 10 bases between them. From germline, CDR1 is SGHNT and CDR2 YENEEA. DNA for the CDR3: TGTGCCAGCAGCTTCCGGACGGAATCCTACGAGCAGTACTTC. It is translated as CASSFRTESYEQYF.

The CDR3 is CASSQTGTSRPETQYF. The CDR3 nucleotides read TGTGCCAGCAGCCAAACCGGGACTAGCAGGCCAGAGACCCAGTACTTC. The chain couples TRBV5-5 to TRBJ2-5, with 9 bases identical to TRBD2. CDR1 is SGHKS and CDR2 is YYEKEE in the germline V gene (reference sequence). The CDR3 sequence is 16 residues long. With V trimmed by 4 bases and J by 4 bases, 11 bases remained unmatched.

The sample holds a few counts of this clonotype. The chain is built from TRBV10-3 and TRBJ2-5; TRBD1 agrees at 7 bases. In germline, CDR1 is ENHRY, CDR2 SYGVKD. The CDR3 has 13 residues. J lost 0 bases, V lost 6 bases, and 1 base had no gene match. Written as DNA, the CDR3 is TGTGCCATCAGGGGGACAGACCAAGAGACCCAGTACTTC. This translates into CAIRGTDQETQYF.

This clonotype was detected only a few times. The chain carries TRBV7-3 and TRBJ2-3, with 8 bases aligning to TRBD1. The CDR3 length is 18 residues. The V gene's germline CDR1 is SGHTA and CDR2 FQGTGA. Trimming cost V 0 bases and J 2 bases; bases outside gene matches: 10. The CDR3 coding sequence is TGTGCCAGCAGCTTAACCCAATCCGGGACAGGCCCCACAGATACGCAGTATTTT. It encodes CASSLTQSGTGPTDTQYF.

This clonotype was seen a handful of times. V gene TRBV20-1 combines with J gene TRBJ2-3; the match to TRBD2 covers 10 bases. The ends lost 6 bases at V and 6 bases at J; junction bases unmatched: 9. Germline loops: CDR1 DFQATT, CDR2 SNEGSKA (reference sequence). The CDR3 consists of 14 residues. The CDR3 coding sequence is TGCAGTGCAAGACTAGCGGGCTTCCTGGATACGCAGTATTTT. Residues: CSARLAGFLDTQYF.

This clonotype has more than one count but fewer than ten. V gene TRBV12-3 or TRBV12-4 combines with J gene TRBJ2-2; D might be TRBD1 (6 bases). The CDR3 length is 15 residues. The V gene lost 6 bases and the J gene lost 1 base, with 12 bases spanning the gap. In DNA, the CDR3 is TGTGCCAGCAGCCTAAAGGACAGGAACACCGGGGAGCTGTTTTTT. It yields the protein CASSLKDRNTGELFF.

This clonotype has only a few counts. The CDR3: CSGRDVQNTEAFF. The DNA for the CDR3 is TGCAGTGGGCGGGACGTCCAGAACACTGAAGCTTTCTTT. J is TRBJ1-1 and V is TRBV20-1; a possible D gene is TRBD1 (5 bases). The CDR3 consists of 13 residues. Germline CDR1 DFQATT, CDR2 SNEGSKA (reference sequence). The germline V and J ends were trimmed by 7 bases and 1 base, with 13 bases remaining between them.

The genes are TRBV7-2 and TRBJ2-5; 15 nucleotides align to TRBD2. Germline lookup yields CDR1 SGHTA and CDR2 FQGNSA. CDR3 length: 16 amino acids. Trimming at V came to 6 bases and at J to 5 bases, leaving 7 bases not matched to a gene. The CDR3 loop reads CASRRTSGGVRETQYF. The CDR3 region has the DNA TGTGCCAGCAGACGGACTAGCGGGGGGGTCAGGGAGACCCAGTACTTC.

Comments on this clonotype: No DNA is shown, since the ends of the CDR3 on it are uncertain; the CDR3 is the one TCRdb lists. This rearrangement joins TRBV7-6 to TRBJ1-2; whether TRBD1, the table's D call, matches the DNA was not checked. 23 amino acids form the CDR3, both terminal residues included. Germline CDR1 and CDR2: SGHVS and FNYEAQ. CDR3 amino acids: CASSLGQGGNEKLFFGSGSGYTF.

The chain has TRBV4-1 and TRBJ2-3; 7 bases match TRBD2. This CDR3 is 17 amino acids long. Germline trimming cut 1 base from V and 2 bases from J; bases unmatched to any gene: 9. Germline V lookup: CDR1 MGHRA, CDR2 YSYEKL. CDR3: CASSQGRASGPTDTQYF. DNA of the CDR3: TGCGCCAGCAGCCAAGGAAGGGCTAGCGGCCCCACAGATACGCAGTATTTT.

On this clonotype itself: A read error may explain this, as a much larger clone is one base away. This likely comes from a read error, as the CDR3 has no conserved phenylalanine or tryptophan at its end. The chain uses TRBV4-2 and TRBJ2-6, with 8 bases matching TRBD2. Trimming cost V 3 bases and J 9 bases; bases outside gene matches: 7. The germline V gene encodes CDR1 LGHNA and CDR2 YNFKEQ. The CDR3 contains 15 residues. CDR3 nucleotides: TGTGCCAGCAGCCACACCGGGGGGGTCCTCAACGTCCTGACTTGC. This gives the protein CASSHTGGVLNVLTC.

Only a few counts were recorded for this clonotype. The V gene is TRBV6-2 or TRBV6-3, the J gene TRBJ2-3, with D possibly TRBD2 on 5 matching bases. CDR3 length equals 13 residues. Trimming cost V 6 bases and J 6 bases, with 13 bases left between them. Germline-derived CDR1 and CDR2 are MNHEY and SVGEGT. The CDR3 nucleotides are TGTGCCAGCAGCCCTCTAGCTTTTGATACGCAGTATTTT. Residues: CASSPLAFDTQYF.

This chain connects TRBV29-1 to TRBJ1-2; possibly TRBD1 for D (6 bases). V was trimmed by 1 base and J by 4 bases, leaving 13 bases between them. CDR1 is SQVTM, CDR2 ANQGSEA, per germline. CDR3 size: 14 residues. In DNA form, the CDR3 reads TGCAGCGTTGAAGCGGAGACAGGATTCTATGGCTACACCTTC. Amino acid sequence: CSVEAETGFYGYTF.

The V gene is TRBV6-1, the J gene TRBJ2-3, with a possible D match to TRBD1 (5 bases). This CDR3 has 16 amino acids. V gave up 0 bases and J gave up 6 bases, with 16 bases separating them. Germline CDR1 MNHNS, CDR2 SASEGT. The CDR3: CASSEAQGVGSDTQYF. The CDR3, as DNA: TGTGCCAGCAGTGAAGCGCAGGGCGTGGGTTCGGATACGCAGTATTTT.

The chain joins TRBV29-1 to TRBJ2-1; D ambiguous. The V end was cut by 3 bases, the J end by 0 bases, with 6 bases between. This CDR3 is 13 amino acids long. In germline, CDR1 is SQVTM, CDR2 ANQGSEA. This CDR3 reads CSVESSSYNEQFF. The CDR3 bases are TGCAGCGTTGAGTCGAGCTCCTACAATGAGCAGTTCTTC.

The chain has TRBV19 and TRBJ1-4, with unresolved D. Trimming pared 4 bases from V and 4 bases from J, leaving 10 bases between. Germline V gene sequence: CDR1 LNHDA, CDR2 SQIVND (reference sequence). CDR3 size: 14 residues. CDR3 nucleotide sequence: TGTGCCAGTAGTAGCGGCACCCTTAATGAAAAACTGTTTTTT. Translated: CASSSGTLNEKLFF.

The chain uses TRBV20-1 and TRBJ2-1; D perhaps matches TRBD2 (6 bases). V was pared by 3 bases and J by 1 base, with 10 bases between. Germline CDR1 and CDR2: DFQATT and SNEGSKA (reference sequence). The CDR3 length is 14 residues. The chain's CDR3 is CSARTRASYNEQFF. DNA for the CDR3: TGCAGTGCTAGGACTAGGGCATCCTACAATGAGCAGTTCTTC.

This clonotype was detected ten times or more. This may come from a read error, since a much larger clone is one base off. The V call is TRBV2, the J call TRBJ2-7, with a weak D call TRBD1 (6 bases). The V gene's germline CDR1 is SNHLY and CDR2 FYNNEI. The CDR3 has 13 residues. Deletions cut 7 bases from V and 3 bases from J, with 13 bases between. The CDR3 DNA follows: TGTGCCAGCATACAGGGTAGAGGCTACGAGCAGTACTTC. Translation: CASIQGRGYEQYF.

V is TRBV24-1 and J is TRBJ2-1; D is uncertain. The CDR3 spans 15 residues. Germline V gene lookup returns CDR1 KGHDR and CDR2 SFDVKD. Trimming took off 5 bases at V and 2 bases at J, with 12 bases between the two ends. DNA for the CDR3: TGTGCCACCAGTGCCCAGAAAGGGACCTACAATGAGCAGTTCTTC. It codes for CATSAQKGTYNEQFF.